These T cell receptor beta chains were read from a single sample in a study of blood T cell repertoires in COVID-19. Generated by immunoSEQ multiplex PCR, the TCRdb table keeps only in-frame clones and is missing some. The sample has around 330,000 clones; 89% are singletons. Sequencing was carried out using PBMCs or T cells enriched from blood (not recorded which). The source of these receptors is a woman in her thirties or forties who had recovered from COVID-19. Both conserved end residues are part of each CDR3. Fields, in order: V gene, clone size, D gene, J gene, CDR3 protein, CDR3 DNA. A D gene is named only where the DNA matches it firmly. The listing skips clone size in some rows; elsewhere it reads once, few, many or a size class.

>TRBV10-1|.|.|TRBJ2-2
CASSERYTGELFF
TGCGCCAGCAGTGAACGGTACACCGGGGAGCTGTTTTTT
>TRBV30|.|TRBD2|TRBJ2-1
CAWSVLGLAGGPNEQFF
TGTGCCTGGAGTGTTCTGGGACTAGCGGGAGGCCCCAATGAGCAGTTCTTC
>TRBV7-2|.|TRBD1|TRBJ2-1
CASSLGQQFYNEQFF
TGTGCCAGCAGCTTGGGACAGCAATTCTACAATGAGCAGTTCTTC
>TRBV19|.|TRBD2|TRBJ2-1
CASSILGTSGGPSSYNEQFF
TGTGCCAGTAGTATTCTCGGGACTAGCGGGGGCCCAAGCTCCTACAATGAGCAGTTCTTC
>TRBV30|.|TRBD2|TRBJ2-7
CAWSSGSYEQYF
TGTGCCTGGAGTAGCGGGAGTTACGAGCAGTACTTC
>TRBV6-2/TRBV6-3|.|.|TRBJ2-7
CASSYWTTGEAYEQYF
TGTGCCAGCAGTTATTGGACAACAGGGGAGGCCTACGAGCAGTACTTC
>TRBV18|.|.|TRBJ2-1
CASSPQTGVAYNEQFF
TGTGCCAGCTCACCTCAAACGGGAGTGGCCTACAATGAGCAGTTCTTC
>TRBV15|.|.|TRBJ2-7
CATSRDQAGASSNEQYF
TGTGCCACCAGCAGAGATCAAGCAGGGGCGTCGTCTAACGAGCAGTACTTC
>TRBV5-4|.|TRBD2|TRBJ2-3
CASSLKGLAGGRDTQYF
TGTGCCAGCAGCCTAAAGGGACTAGCGGGAGGGAGAGATACGCAGTATTTT
>TRBV11-2|.|.|TRBJ1-1
CASSLDYGRVNTEAFF
TGTGCCAGCAGCTTAGATTACGGGCGGGTGAACACTGAAGCTTTCTTT
>TRBV28|.|TRBD1|TRBJ1-1
CASNSQGGRSTEAFF
TGTGCCAGCAACTCACAGGGGGGTAGGTCCACTGAAGCTTTCTTT
>TRBV27|.|TRBD1|TRBJ2-1
CASSFRDRGGNEQFF
TGTGCCAGCAGTTTCAGGGACAGGGGTGGGAATGAGCAGTTCTTC
>TRBV4-3|.|TRBD2|TRBJ2-1
CASSQERASGGAFTYNEQFF
TGCGCCAGCAGCCAAGAAAGGGCTAGCGGGGGGGCCTTTACCTACAATGAGCAGTTCTTC
>TRBV21-1|.|.|TRBJ1-2
CASSPLWFGTVNYGYTF
TGTGCCAGCAGCCCCCTTTGGTTCGGGACAGTTAACTATGGCTACACCTTC
>TRBV9|.|.|TRBJ1-5
CASSVGETNQPQHF
TGTGCCAGCAGCGTAGGGGAGACCAATCAGCCCCAGCATTTT
>TRBV5-1|.|.|TRBJ1-1
CASSPAGPNTEAFF
TGCGCCAGCAGCCCTGCAGGCCCGAACACTGAAGCTTTCTTT
>TRBV6-5|.|TRBD1|TRBJ1-2
CASSPGQGAHGYTF
TGTGCCAGCAGTCCTGGACAGGGGGCTCATGGCTACACCTTC
>TRBV9|once|.|TRBJ2-7
CASSAGRRDDNEQYF
TGTGCCAGCAGCGCGGGACGGCGGGATGACAACGAGCAGTACTTC
>TRBV30|.|.|TRBJ1-3
CAWTLGRGPGNTIYF
TGTGCCTGGACCTTAGGGCGGGGGCCTGGAAACACCATATATTTT
>TRBV30|few|.|TRBJ1-2
CAWSDGTPDRYTF
TGTGCCTGGAGTGACGGGACTCCGGACCGCTACACCTTC
>TRBV2|.|TRBD1|TRBJ2-7
CASSGQGVTYEQYF
TGTGCCAGCAGCGGACAGGGGGTCACCTACGAGCAGTACTTC
>TRBV3-1/TRBV3-2|.|.|TRBJ2-2
CASSQAGVNTGELFF
TGTGCCAGCAGCCAAGCGGGGGTGAACACCGGGGAGCTGTTTTTT
>TRBV19|.|.|TRBJ1-4
CASSIVALATNEKLFF
TGTGCCAGTAGTATAGTGGCCCTGGCAACTAATGAAAAACTGTTTTTT
>TRBV27|.|TRBD1|TRBJ1-2
CASSLHGTGGDYGYTF
TGTGCCAGCAGTTTACACGGGACAGGGGGCGACTATGGCTACACCTTC
>TRBV11-2|.|TRBD2|TRBJ2-3
CASSLDRRRTSGTPLDTQYF
TGTGCCAGCAGCTTAGATCGGCGGAGAACTAGCGGGACCCCCTTAGATACGCAGTATTTT
>TRBV24-1|.|TRBD1|TRBJ2-7
CATSDPGQEAVF
TGTGCCACCAGTGATCCTGGACAGGAGGCAGTCTTC
>TRBV6-5|.|TRBD2|TRBJ2-5
CASTSGGLGETQYF
TGTGCCAGCACTTCGGGGGGGCTAGGAGAGACCCAGTACTTC
>TRBV7-3|.|.|TRBJ2-7
CASSATGKGYEQYF
TGTGCCAGCAGCGCCACAGGGAAAGGGTACGAGCAGTACTTC
>TRBV9|.|TRBD1|TRBJ2-7
CASSVGDRGYEQYF
TGTGCCAGCAGCGTCGGGGACAGGGGATACGAGCAGTACTTC
>TRBV11-3|.|TRBD2|TRBJ2-7
CASSHRTSGMYEQYF
TGTGCCAGCAGCCACCGGACTAGCGGGATGTACGAGCAGTACTTC
>TRBV6-1|.|.|TRBJ2-7
CASSEAWDTSYEQYF
TGTGCCAGCAGTGAAGCTTGGGACACATCCTACGAGCAGTACTTC
>TRBV12-5|once|TRBD2|TRBJ2-1
CASGPGLAGGNEQFF
TGTGCTAGTGGCCCCGGGCTAGCGGGAGGGAACGAGCAGTTCTTC
>TRBV7-3|.|.|TRBJ2-2
CASRTGTPNTGELFF
TGTGCCAGCAGAACCGGGACACCCAACACCGGGGAGCTGTTTTTT
>TRBV4-1|.|.|TRBJ2-6
CASSPWAGSGGANVLTF
TGCGCCAGCAGCCCCTGGGCAGGGTCAGGTGGGGCCAACGTCCTGACTTTC
>TRBV10-3|.|TRBD2|TRBJ2-1
CAISVGLADYNEQFF
TGTGCCATCAGTGTGGGGCTAGCGGACTACAATGAGCAGTTCTTC
>TRBV9|.|.|TRBJ1-2
CASSVGDRYYGYTF
TGTGCCAGCAGCGTAGGAGACAGATACTATGGCTACACCTTC
>TRBV6-2/TRBV6-3|.|TRBD2|TRBJ2-2
CASNPLREANTGELFF
TGTGCCAGCAACCCTTTACGGGAGGCGAACACCGGGGAGCTGTTTTTT
>TRBV5-1|.|TRBD1|TRBJ2-1
CASSPDRGYNEQFF
TGCGCCAGCAGCCCGGACAGGGGGTACAATGAGCAGTTCTTC
>TRBV6-5|.|.|TRBJ1-1
CASSSEGGYTEAFF
TGTGCCAGCAGTTCCGAGGGGGGGTACACTGAAGCTTTCTTT
>TRBV11-3|.|.|TRBJ1-1
CASSLDRMGQMNTEAFF
TGTGCCAGCAGCTTAGATCGAATGGGACAAATGAACACTGAAGCTTTCTTT
>TRBV5-1|.|TRBD1|TRBJ1-1
CASSNSDRAGGEAFF
TGCGCCAGCAGCAACTCCGACAGGGCCGGGGGTGAAGCTTTCTTT
>TRBV20-1|.|TRBD1|TRBJ1-2
CSTGQGNGYTF
TGCAGTACGGGACAGGGGAATGGCTACACCTTC
>TRBV19|.|.|TRBJ2-1
CASTQGLIYNEQFF
TGTGCCAGTACCCAAGGACTTATATACAATGAGCAGTTCTTC
>TRBV5-1|.|TRBD1|TRBJ2-1
CASSPGTGYNEQFF
TGCGCCAGCAGCCCCGGGACAGGGTACAATGAGCAGTTCTTC
>TRBV24-1|.|.|TRBJ2-2
CATSDFRRGVTGELFF
TGTGCCACCAGTGATTTCCGCAGGGGGGTCACCGGGGAGCTGTTTTTT
>TRBV15|.|TRBD2|TRBJ2-7
CATSAGEEDYEQYF
TGTGCCACCAGCGCGGGGGAAGAGGACTACGAGCAGTACTTC
>TRBV19|.|TRBD1|TRBJ1-1
CASSGASPTGGTEAFF
TGTGCCAGTAGTGGGGCTTCCCCGACAGGGGGAACTGAAGCTTTCTTT
>TRBV18|.|TRBD2|TRBJ2-7
CASSLGTSGRYEQYF
TGTGCCAGCTCACTTGGGACTAGCGGGAGGTACGAGCAGTACTTC
>TRBV30|once|.|TRBJ2-7
CAWSAGGYEQYF
TGTGCCTGGAGTGCCGGGGGCTACGAGCAGTACTTC
>TRBV5-4|.|.|TRBJ2-5
CASSLMAGMETQYF
TGTGCCAGCAGCTTGATGGCAGGGATGGAGACCCAGTACTTC
>TRBV12-3/TRBV12-4|few|TRBD2|TRBJ2-1
CASSFRGVDEQFF
TGTGCCAGCAGTTTCCGGGGGGTGGATGAGCAGTTCTTC
>TRBV9|.|TRBD1|TRBJ1-3
CASSVGTGSGNTIYF
TGTGCCAGCAGCGTAGGGACAGGATCTGGAAACACCATATATTTT
>TRBV6-5|once|TRBD2|TRBJ2-7
CASTRGGGEQYF
TGTGCCAGCACGAGGGGCGGGGGAGAGCAGTACTTC
>TRBV11-2|.|.|TRBJ1-1
CASSLPGLNTEAFF
TGTGCCAGCAGCCTCCCTGGGCTGAACACTGAAGCTTTCTTT
>TRBV12-3/TRBV12-4|.|.|TRBJ2-2
CASSFMFTGELFF
TGTGCCAGCAGTTTCATGTTCACCGGGGAGCTGTTTTTT
>TRBV7-2|.|.|TRBJ2-1
CASSFFYRENNEQFF
TGTGCCAGCAGCTTCTTCTACCGAGAAAACAATGAGCAGTTCTTC
>TRBV5-1|.|TRBD1|TRBJ1-3
CASSQGQGRNTIYF
TGCGCCAGCAGCCAGGGACAGGGGAGAAACACCATATATTTT
>TRBV30|.|TRBD1|TRBJ1-4
CAWSAGTANEKLFF
TGTGCCTGGAGCGCCGGGACAGCTAATGAAAAACTGTTTTTT
>TRBV4-3|.|TRBD2|TRBJ2-5
CASSQDPGGPETQYF
TGCGCCAGCAGCCAAGATCCGGGGGGGCCGGAGACCCAGTACTTC